These T cell receptor beta chains were read from a single sample in a study of T cell changes during pregnancy in multiple sclerosis. Repertoires were generated with immunoSEQ multiplex PCR, while TCRdb's copy carries only in-frame clones and drops some. The table records approximately 90,000 clones, around 91% of them present only once. Sequencing was performed on peripheral blood, taken after pregnancy. All receptors come from a female donor in good health, enrolled as a control in a pregnancy study. The CDR3 runs from the conserved cysteine through the conserved F or W. Fields, in order: CDR3 protein, CDR3 DNA, D gene, clone size, J gene, V gene. The D gene is left open where the match is weak. Size tells how often a clone was seen (once, few, many) or the class of an expanded clone, and some rows leave it out.

CDR3 protein: CASSESGAYGYTF
CDR3 DNA: TGTGCCAGCAGTGAATCAGGGGCTTATGGCTACACCTTC
D gene: .
clone size: .
J gene: TRBJ1-2
V gene: TRBV25-1

CDR3 protein: CASSQEGGQAFNQPQHF
CDR3 DNA: TGCGCCAGCAGCCAAGAGGGGGGACAGGCGTTCAATCAGCCCCAGCATTTT
D gene: TRBD1
clone size: .
J gene: TRBJ1-5
V gene: TRBV4-1

CDR3 protein: CASSPPPHFGTGTDTQYF
CDR3 DNA: TGTGCCAGCTCACCTCCCCCCCATTTCGGGACAGGGACAGATACGCAGTATTTT
D gene: TRBD1
clone size: .
J gene: TRBJ2-3
V gene: TRBV18

CDR3 protein: CASSQTTTSTDTQYF
CDR3 DNA: TGCGCCAGCAGCCAGACTACTACCTCGACAGATACGCAGTATTTT
D gene: .
clone size: .
J gene: TRBJ2-3
V gene: TRBV4-1

CDR3 protein: CASSSSAGANVLTF
CDR3 DNA: TGTGCCAGCAGCTCCTCGGCTGGGGCCAACGTCCTGACTTTC
D gene: .
clone size: .
J gene: TRBJ2-6
V gene: TRBV7-2

CDR3 protein: CASTLVPGHGYTF
CDR3 DNA: TGTGCCAGTACCCTAGTCCCAGGGCATGGCTACACCTTC
D gene: .
clone size: .
J gene: TRBJ1-2
V gene: TRBV19

CDR3 protein: CASSFTGSGANVLTF
CDR3 DNA: TGTGCCAGTAGTTTTACAGGGTCCGGGGCCAACGTCCTGACTTTC
D gene: .
clone size: .
J gene: TRBJ2-6
V gene: TRBV19

CDR3 protein: CASLSGLNTGELFF
CDR3 DNA: TGTGCCAGCCTTAGCGGGCTGAACACCGGGGAGCTGTTTTTT
D gene: TRBD2
clone size: .
J gene: TRBJ2-2
V gene: TRBV6-5

CDR3 protein: CATSREDRRTGELFF
CDR3 DNA: TGTGCCACCAGCAGGGAGGACAGGCGCACCGGGGAGCTGTTTTTT
D gene: TRBD1
clone size: .
J gene: TRBJ2-2
V gene: TRBV15

CDR3 protein: CASRLAGGSETQYF
CDR3 DNA: TGTGCCAGCAGGCTAGCGGGGGGGAGCGAGACCCAGTACTTC
D gene: TRBD2
clone size: .
J gene: TRBJ2-5
V gene: TRBV7-8

CDR3 protein: CASSIGGNTEAFF
CDR3 DNA: TGTGCCAGCAGTATAGGGGGGAACACTGAAGCTTTCTTT
D gene: .
clone size: .
J gene: TRBJ1-1
V gene: TRBV28

CDR3 protein: CSVDSGTGGIYEQYF
CDR3 DNA: TGCAGCGTTGACTCCGGGACAGGGGGCATTTACGAGCAGTACTTC
D gene: TRBD1
clone size: .
J gene: TRBJ2-7
V gene: TRBV29-1

CDR3 protein: CASSQAADGGYTF
CDR3 DNA: TGTGCCAGCAGCCAAGCGGCGGATGGAGGCTACACCTTC
D gene: .
clone size: .
J gene: TRBJ1-2
V gene: TRBV4-2

CDR3 protein: CASNSGNTIYF
CDR3 DNA: TGTGCCAGTAACTCTGGAAACACCATATATTTT
D gene: .
clone size: .
J gene: TRBJ1-3
V gene: TRBV5-6

CDR3 protein: CERRELYLSPLHF
CDR3 DNA: TGTGAAAGGAGGGAACTCTACCTTTCACCCCTCCACTTT
D gene: .
clone size: few
J gene: TRBJ1-6
V gene: TRBV28

CDR3 protein: CASSLDPSTDTQYF
CDR3 DNA: TGTGCCAGCAGCTTAGACCCTAGCACAGATACGCAGTATTTT
D gene: .
clone size: .
J gene: TRBJ2-3
V gene: TRBV11-3

CDR3 protein: CASTARDFPPDTQYF
CDR3 DNA: TGTGCCAGCACCGCCCGGGACTTCCCCCCAGATACGCAGTATTTT
D gene: .
clone size: .
J gene: TRBJ2-3
V gene: TRBV7-9

CDR3 protein: CASSMVSGGRYEQYF
CDR3 DNA: TGTGCCAGTAGTATGGTGAGCGGGGGGAGGTACGAGCAGTACTTC
D gene: TRBD2
clone size: .
J gene: TRBJ2-7
V gene: TRBV19

CDR3 protein: CASSQNRELYEQYF
CDR3 DNA: TGTGCCAGCTCCCAAAACAGGGAACTCTACGAGCAGTACTTC
D gene: .
clone size: .
J gene: TRBJ2-7
V gene: TRBV18

CDR3 protein: CASSLGQGAHEQYF
CDR3 DNA: TGTGCCAGCAGCTTGGGACAGGGGGCCCACGAGCAGTACTTC
D gene: TRBD1
clone size: .
J gene: TRBJ2-7
V gene: TRBV5-4

CDR3 protein: CASSTGAFETQYF
CDR3 DNA: TGTGCCAGCAGTACCGGAGCTTTCGAGACCCAGTACTTC
D gene: .
clone size: once
J gene: TRBJ2-5
V gene: TRBV27

CDR3 protein: CASSQGTGELGEQFF
CDR3 DNA: TGCGCCAGCAGCCAAGGAACAGGGGAACTGGGTGAGCAGTTCTTC
D gene: TRBD1
clone size: .
J gene: TRBJ2-1
V gene: TRBV4-3

CDR3 protein: CASSLEGQSNTEAFF
CDR3 DNA: TGCGCCAGCAGCTTGGAGGGACAATCCAACACTGAAGCTTTCTTT
D gene: .
clone size: .
J gene: TRBJ1-1
V gene: TRBV5-1

CDR3 protein: CASSLVTSTDTQYF
CDR3 DNA: TGCGCCAGCAGCTTGGTTACTAGCACAGATACGCAGTATTTT
D gene: .
clone size: .
J gene: TRBJ2-3
V gene: TRBV5-1

CDR3 protein: CASSQSRGGSGYEQYF
CDR3 DNA: TGCGCCAGCAGCCAAAGTCGGGGGGGGTCGGGCTACGAGCAGTACTTC
D gene: TRBD2
clone size: .
J gene: TRBJ2-7
V gene: TRBV4-3

CDR3 protein: CASSRSGTRYNEQFF
CDR3 DNA: TGTGCCAGCAGCCGATCCGGGACTCGCTACAATGAGCAGTTCTTC
D gene: .
clone size: once
J gene: TRBJ2-1
V gene: TRBV7-9

CDR3 protein: CASSLGGRLTTDTQYF
CDR3 DNA: TGTGCCAGCAGCTTGGGAGGGAGACTTACCACAGATACGCAGTATTTT
D gene: .
clone size: .
J gene: TRBJ2-3
V gene: TRBV5-8

CDR3 protein: CASSNSLYGYTF
CDR3 DNA: TGTGCCAGTAGCAACAGTCTCTATGGCTACACCTTC
D gene: .
clone size: .
J gene: TRBJ1-2
V gene: TRBV19

CDR3 protein: CASSYAGAYIGREQYF
CDR3 DNA: TGTGCCAGCAGTTACGCAGGGGCCTACATCGGGAGGGAGCAGTACTTC
D gene: .
clone size: .
J gene: TRBJ2-7
V gene: TRBV6-5

CDR3 protein: CATSSIMSGSSYEQYF
CDR3 DNA: TGTGCCACCAGCAGTATTATGTCGGGGAGCTCCTACGAGCAGTACTTC
D gene: .
clone size: .
J gene: TRBJ2-7
V gene: TRBV15

CDR3 protein: CASSHAGTGKGKNGYTF
CDR3 DNA: TGTGCCAGTAGTCATGCGGGGACAGGGAAAGGGAAGAATGGCTACACCTTC
D gene: TRBD1
clone size: .
J gene: TRBJ1-2
V gene: TRBV19

CDR3 protein: CASSQGGGAGEADTQYF
CDR3 DNA: TGCGCCAGCAGCCAAGGAGGAGGAGCGGGGGAGGCAGATACGCAGTATTTT
D gene: TRBD2
clone size: .
J gene: TRBJ2-3
V gene: TRBV4-3

CDR3 protein: CASSQDGLGSRGTQYF
CDR3 DNA: TGCGCCAGCAGCCAAGATGGTCTAGGGAGTCGAGGTACGCAGTATTTT
D gene: .
clone size: .
J gene: TRBJ2-3
V gene: TRBV4-3

CDR3 protein: CASSLEWVLGGNEQFF
CDR3 DNA: TGTGCCAGCAGCTTAGAATGGGTACTAGGAGGGAATGAGCAGTTCTTC
D gene: .
clone size: .
J gene: TRBJ2-1
V gene: TRBV7-9

CDR3 protein: CASSSRQGTTDTQYF
CDR3 DNA: TGTGCCAGCAGCTCCCGACAGGGGACTACAGATACGCAGTATTTT
D gene: TRBD1
clone size: once
J gene: TRBJ2-3
V gene: TRBV7-3

CDR3 protein: CASSLRPAGEQYF
CDR3 DNA: TGTGCCAGCAGCTTGAGGCCAGCGGGGGAGCAGTACTTC
D gene: TRBD2
clone size: .
J gene: TRBJ2-7
V gene: TRBV5-8

CDR3 protein: CASSGTGGWQPQHF
CDR3 DNA: TGTGCCAGCAGTGGCACAGGGGGTTGGCAGCCCCAGCATTTT
D gene: TRBD1
clone size: .
J gene: TRBJ1-5
V gene: TRBV2